These 28 T cell receptor beta chains were all obtained from the same sample, sequenced in a study of TIL therapy for anti-PD-1-resistant metastatic lung cancer. Sequencing used immunoSEQ v3. Repertoires were generated with immunoSEQ multiplex PCR, while TCRdb's copy carries only in-frame clones and drops some. There are thousands of clones in the sample; about 70% occur only once, and more than 9.5% lies in the top ten. Time point meaning: pre-treatment sample, taken before nivolumab and TIL therapy. Most excised metastases sampled were pleural nodules or supraclavicular lymph nodes. The sample here was tumor tissue, taken at baseline. All receptors come from a person between 30 and 79 years old with non-small cell lung cancer.

This clone was observed a single time. The chain carries TRBV12-5 and TRBJ2-7; D may be TRBD1 (7 bases). V shed 6 bases and J shed 3 bases, with 9 bases lying between them. CDR1 is LGHNT, CDR2 FRNRAP, per germline. The CDR3 is 12 amino acids. The CDR3 sequence: CASGRDSYEQYF. The CDR3 nucleotides read TGTGCTAGTGGGCGGGACAGCTACGAGCAGTACTTC.

V usage is TRBV2 and J usage is TRBJ2-5, with 7 bases identical to TRBD1. CDR1 is SNHLY and CDR2 is FYNNEI in the germline V gene. J gave up 0 bases and V 6 bases, and 10 bases lay outside the gene matches. The CDR3 runs to 16 residues. CDR3 amino acids: CASRIRTGPNQETQYF. The CDR3 bases are TGTGCCAGCAGGATACGGACAGGACCGAACCAAGAGACCCAGTACTTC.

The chain is built from TRBV2 and TRBJ1-5; 7 nucleotides match TRBD1. The CDR3 length is 15 residues. Germline V gene data show CDR1 as SNHLY and CDR2 as FYNNEI. Trimming took 10 bases from V and 0 from J; bases not matched to a gene: 9. The DNA of the CDR3 is TGTGCCACCCTCCAGGGGGGTAGTAGCAATCAGCCCCAGCATTTT. This encodes CATLQGGSSNQPQHF. Filled out from reference TRBV2 and TRBJ1-5, the complete variable domain reads EPEVTQTPSHQVTQMGQEVILRCVPISNHLYFYWYRQILGQKVEFLVSFYNNEISEKSEIFDDQFSVERPDGSNFTLKIRSTKLEDSAMYFCATLQGGSSNQPQHFGDGTRLSIL.

The DNA of the CDR3 is TGTGCCAGCACCCAGACTAGCGGGAGGACCGGGGAGCTGTTTTTT. It translates to CASTQTSGRTGELFF. This chain uses TRBV7-9 with TRBJ2-2; 13 bases map to TRBD2. Germline V CDR1 and CDR2: SEHNR, FQNEAQ (reference sequence). The junction had 4 bases not matched to a gene; V was cut back by 7 bases and J by 5 bases. The CDR3 is made up of 15 amino acids.

V usage is TRBV28 and J usage is TRBJ2-5; D gene uncertain. Germline CDR1 is MDHEN and CDR2 is SYDVKM. The CDR3 length is 13 residues. V was shortened by 4 bases and J by 5 bases, with 11 bases between the two germline ends. CDR3 protein: CASSYRETETQYF. CDR3 nucleotides: TGTGCCAGCAGTTACCGAGAGACCGAGACCCAGTACTTC.

This rearrangement joins TRBV6-5 to TRBJ2-1; 10 bases fit TRBD2. The V and J ends lost 0 bases and 4 bases, in that order; junction bases with no gene match: 3. Germline V CDR1 and CDR2: MNHEY, SVGAGI. The CDR3 runs 16 residues. CDR3 sequence (DNA): TGTGCCAGCAGTTACTCGAGCGGGGGGGCTTACAATGAGCAGTTCTTC. Translated, it gives CASSYSSGGAYNEQFF.

The chain links TRBV13 to TRBJ2-1; 11 bases align to TRBD2. CDR1 is PRHDT and CDR2 is FYEKMQ in the germline V gene (reference sequence). The CDR3 has 16 amino acids. The V segment lost 5 bases and the J segment 4 bases; nucleotides outside the gene matches: 7. The DNA for the CDR3 is TGTGCCAGCAGCCCCTTTCTAGCGGGGGGATACAATGAGCAGTTCTTC. Translated, it gives CASSPFLAGGYNEQFF.

This clone was detected only once. CDR3 DNA: TGTGCCAGCAGCTTAGTTAGTTTTAGCAATCAGCCCCAGCATTTT. Its protein product is CASSLVSFSNQPQHF. The rearrangement joins TRBV7-2 to TRBJ1-5; D is ambiguous. The germline V gene encodes CDR1 SGHTA and CDR2 FQGNSA. V was pared by 1 base and J by 0 bases, with 7 bases between. The CDR3 is 15 residues long.

V gene TRBV19 combines with J gene TRBJ1-1; D is undetermined. Trimming took off 2 bases at V and 1 base at J, with 8 bases between the two ends. This CDR3 has 14 residues. The germline gives CDR1 LNHDA, CDR2 SQIVND (reference sequence). The CDR3: CASSIPRENTEAFF. CDR3 nucleotides: TGTGCCAGTAGTATACCCAGAGAGAACACTGAAGCTTTCTTT.

This clone showed up just a few times. The genes are TRBV7-8 and TRBJ2-5, with D uncertain. Trimming left V 1 base short and J 1 base short, with 7 bases between. The CDR3 totals 14 residues. Germline lookup yields CDR1 SGHVS and CDR2 FQNEAQ. The CDR3 sequence is CASSLGVTQETQYF. The CDR3 nucleotides are TGTGCCAGCAGCTTAGGGGTGACCCAAGAGACCCAGTACTTC.

This chain joins TRBV4-2 and TRBJ2-1; no clear D gene. The CDR3 is made up of 13 amino acids. The germline V gene has CDR1 LGHNA and CDR2 YNFKEQ. The V end lost 8 bases, the J end lost 8 bases, and 16 bases lay between the germline ends. The CDR3 sequence: CASASPGSDEQFF. The CDR3 DNA reads as TGTGCCAGCGCCAGCCCGGGCAGTGATGAGCAGTTCTTC.

This sequence joins TRBV19 and TRBJ1-5; 12 bases line up with TRBD1. CDR3 length equals 19 residues. The germline CDR1 and CDR2 sequences are LNHDA and SQIVND (reference sequence). The J segment lost 0 bases and the V segment lost 6 bases, leaving 12 bases of the junction unmatched. Here the CDR3 reads CASSPSGTGGGFSNQPQHF. CDR3 nucleotides: TGTGCCAGTAGCCCTTCCGGGACAGGGGGCGGATTTAGCAATCAGCCCCAGCATTTT.

This chain joins TRBV11-3 and TRBJ2-5; 12 bases line up with TRBD2. This CDR3 contains 16 residues. CDR1 and CDR2 (germline): SGHNT, YENEEA. The junction had 5 bases not matched to a gene; V was cut back by 5 bases and J by 1 base. The CDR3 reads CASSPRLAGVQETQYF. The CDR3 nucleotides are TGTGCCAGCAGCCCAAGACTAGCGGGGGTCCAAGAGACCCAGTACTTC.

The chain uses TRBV6-6 and TRBJ2-3; D may be TRBD1 or TRBD2 (7 bases each). The length of the CDR3 is 15 residues. The V end was cut by 4 bases, the J end by 5 bases, with 16 bases between. The germline gives CDR1 MNHNY, CDR2 SVGAGI (reference sequence). The CDR3, as DNA: TGTGCCAGCAGTTCAGTCAGGGGGGGAGGAGATACGCAGTATTTT. This sequence encodes CASSSVRGGGDTQYF.

This clone was observed once. The chain links TRBV6-1 to TRBJ2-5, with 9 bases identical to TRBD2. CDR3 size: 13 residues. Germline V gene data show CDR1 as MNHNS and CDR2 as SASEGT. Unmatched junction bases numbered 7, after V lost 7 bases and J lost 7 bases. The DNA of the CDR3 is TGTGCCAGCAATGCGGGGGGGCAGGTGACCCAGTACTTC. It specifies CASNAGGQVTQYF.

This clone counts as medium-sized. This sequence joins TRBV19 and TRBJ2-7, with TRBD2 as a possible D gene (6 bases). The CDR3 runs 13 residues. Germline assignment: CDR1 LNHDA and CDR2 SQIVND (reference sequence). Trimming shortened V by 10 bases and J by 2 bases, and 15 bases separated the two germline ends. The CDR3 here is CATRLGPTYEQYF. The CDR3 nucleotides are TGTGCCACCAGACTAGGTCCCACCTACGAGCAGTACTTC.

The genes are TRBV5-1 and TRBJ2-3, with 13 bases aligning to TRBD2. V lost 7 bases, J lost 4 bases, and 6 bases stayed unmatched. The CDR3 is made up of 15 amino acids. Germline CDR1 SGHRS, CDR2 YFSETQ. CDR3: CASRRGLAGPDTQYF. As DNA, the CDR3 is TGCGCCAGCCGTAGGGGACTAGCGGGACCAGATACGCAGTATTTT.

This chain links TRBV5-4 with TRBJ1-2, with a possible D match to TRBD1 (6 bases). The CDR3 runs to 12 residues. From germline, CDR1 is SGHNT and CDR2 YYREEE (reference sequence). The V gene lost 10 bases and the J gene lost 4 bases, with 14 bases spanning the gap. CDR3 in DNA: TGTGCCGGTTTCAGGGGAGGCTATGGCTACACCTTC. This sequence encodes CAGFRGGYGYTF.

This chain uses TRBV4-3 with TRBJ2-5, with 12 bases identical to TRBD2. With V trimmed by 4 bases and J by 5 bases, 14 bases remained unmatched. Germline-derived CDR1 and CDR2 are LGHNA and YSLEER. The CDR3 extends over 18 amino acids. CDR3 DNA sequence: TGCGCCAGCAGCCTATCCTCCTTTGGGCTAGCGGGAGGGGAGACCCAGTACTTC. This sequence encodes CASSLSSFGLAGGETQYF.

This clone appeared once. The chain is built from TRBV7-2 and TRBJ2-2, with 11 bases identical to TRBD2. This CDR3 is 19 amino acids long. V gave up 6 bases and J gave up 3 bases; unmatched junction bases: 15. Germline V lookup: CDR1 SGHTA, CDR2 FQGNSA. CDR3 protein: CASRELTSGNSWDTGELFF. The CDR3, as DNA: TGTGCCAGCAGAGAGTTGACTAGCGGGAACTCATGGGACACCGGGGAGCTGTTTTTT.

The table lists this clone with a count of one. This chain links TRBV5-8 with TRBJ1-2; D unclear. The CDR3 has 11 amino acids. Germline-derived CDR1 and CDR2 are SGHTS and YDEGEE. V lost 0 bases to trimming and J lost 3 bases, with 0 bases between them. For the CDR3, the DNA is TGTGCCAGCAGCTTGGACTATGGCTACACCTTC. Encoded protein: CASSLDYGYTF.

This clone came up a few times. The gene calls are TRBV10-2 and TRBJ2-6; no clear D. This CDR3 region has 14 residues. The germline V gene encodes CDR1 WSHSY and CDR2 SAAADI. V was shortened by 2 bases and J by 2 bases, with 4 bases between the two germline ends. The CDR3 nucleotides read TGCGCCAGCAGTGAGCCTGCTGGGGCCAACGTCCTGACTTTC. Protein: CASSEPAGANVLTF.

The V call is TRBV6-5, the J call TRBJ1-3; D gene unclear. CDR3 length equals 15 residues. Looked up from germline, CDR1 is MNHEY and CDR2 is SVGAGI. Trimming removed 7 bases at V and 0 bases at J, with 13 bases between. CDR3 sequence (DNA): TGTGCCAGCACCTTAACGAGGGACTCTGGAAACACCATATATTTT. This encodes CASTLTRDSGNTIYF.

V gene TRBV5-1 combines with J gene TRBJ2-7, with TRBD1 matching 9 bases. The CDR3 contains 17 residues. V dropped 3 bases and J dropped 5; count of bases not matched to a gene: 15. Germline V lookup: CDR1 SGHRS, CDR2 YFSETQ. Here the CDR3 reads CASSSTQGAIALNEQYF. The CDR3 nucleotides read TGCGCCAGCAGCTCGACACAGGGGGCTATTGCCTTGAACGAGCAGTACTTC.

V and J are TRBV7-8 and TRBJ1-6; D ambiguous. The CDR3 extends over 14 amino acids. Deletions cut 2 bases from V and 10 bases from J, with 12 bases between. The germline CDR1 and CDR2 sequences are SGHVS and FQNEAQ. CDR3 sequence reads: CASSLKRRESPLHF. CDR3 DNA: TGTGCCAGCAGCTTAAAACGAAGGGAATCACCCCTCCACTTT.

This chain links TRBV7-2 with TRBJ1-5, with D perhaps TRBD1 (6 bases). With 5 bases removed from V and 10 bases from J, the gap between germline ends came to 18 bases. The length of the CDR3 is 14 residues. CDR1 SGHTA and CDR2 FQGNSA come from the germline V gene. The CDR3 region has the DNA TGTGCCAGCAGCCGTACGGGACATATTTCCCCCCAGCATTTT. Amino acid sequence: CASSRTGHISPQHF.

The chain links TRBV28 to TRBJ1-4; maybe TRBD1 (5 bases). In germline, CDR1 is MDHEN, CDR2 SYDVKM. The length of the CDR3 is 13 residues. The V end was cut by 10 bases, the J end by 5 bases, with 14 bases between. CDR3 nucleotides: TGTGCCATCACCTCCGGGGGGAATGAAAAACTGTTTTTT. Residues: CAITSGGNEKLFF.

The V call is TRBV6-6, the J call TRBJ1-1; no clear D gene. In germline, CDR1 is MNHNY, CDR2 SVGAGI (reference sequence). The V end lost 3 bases, the J end lost 7 bases, and 12 bases lay between the germline ends. The CDR3 loop spans 13 amino acids. CDR3 bases: TGTGCCAGCAGTTATCTCATGAAGGGTGAAGCTTTCTTT. Residues: CASSYLMKGEAFF.